This passage covers 26 T cell receptor beta chains from one sample sequenced in a study of blood T cell repertoires in COVID-19. Produced via immunoSEQ multiplex PCR; TCRdb's table is partial and in-frame only. Among fewer than 300,000 clones listed, 75% to 95% were seen once. Sequenced material: PBMCs or T cells enriched from blood (not recorded which). The receptor source for this set is a woman between 25 and 40 years old who had recovered from COVID-19.

The rearrangement links TRBV18 to TRBJ1-2, with 9 bases fitting TRBD1. V lost 5 bases to trimming and J lost 6 bases; unmatched junction nucleotides: 1. Per the germline V gene, CDR1 is KGHSH and CDR2 is LQKENI. CDR3 size: 12 residues. In DNA form, the CDR3 reads TGTGCCAGCTCAAGGACAGGGGATGGCTACACCTTC. It encodes CASSRTGDGYTF. Using reference TRBV18 and TRBJ1-2 for the parts outside the CDR3, the full variable domain is NAGVMQNPRHLVRRRGQEARLRCSPMKGHSHVYWYRQLPEEGLKFMVYLQKENIIDESGMPKERFSAEFPKEGPSILRIQQVVRGDSAAYFCASSRTGDGYTFGSGTRLTVV.

The chain uses TRBV7-2 and TRBJ2-2; TRBD1 matches 12 bases. Trimming at V came to 1 base and at J to 7 bases, leaving 4 bases not matched to a gene. This CDR3 is 16 amino acids long. CDR1 and CDR2 from the germline V gene are SGHTA and FQGNSA. The CDR3 loop is CASSLGGQGAFGELFF. As DNA, the CDR3 is TGTGCCAGCAGCTTAGGGGGACAGGGGGCTTTCGGGGAGCTGTTTTTT.

The genes are TRBV4-3 and TRBJ1-6; TRBD1 matches 7 bases. This CDR3 has 16 amino acids. Germline V gene data show CDR1 as LGHNA and CDR2 as YSLEER. V lost 0 bases and J lost 8; bases outside the gene matches: 7. The CDR3 coding sequence is TGCGCCAGCAGCCAAGATCAGGGGGTCGGGGATTCACCCCTCCACTTT. Its protein is CASSQDQGVGDSPLHF.

The rearrangement links TRBV5-4 to TRBJ2-5, with 8 bases lining up with TRBD1. The V gene's germline CDR1 is SGHNT and CDR2 YYREEE (reference sequence). The CDR3 runs 15 residues. The ends lost 4 bases at V and 5 bases at J; junction bases unmatched: 10. The chain's CDR3 is CASSQGQGNVETQYF. The CDR3 DNA is TGTGCCAGCAGCCAAGGACAGGGTAATGTTGAGACCCAGTACTTC.

The J gene is TRBJ1-3, the V gene TRBV3-1 (or the pseudogene TRBV3-2); the match to TRBD1 covers 8 bases. Germline trimming cut 1 base from V and 2 bases from J; bases unmatched to any gene: 7. Germline V gene lookup returns CDR1 LGHDT and CDR2 YNNKEL (reference sequence). The CDR3 extends over 17 amino acids. The CDR3 region has the DNA TGTGCCAGCAGCCAAGGGCCAGGGGGCAGAGCTGGAAACACCATATATTTT. Translating gives CASSQGPGGRAGNTIYF.

This clone was recorded many times. V usage is TRBV7-2 and J usage is TRBJ1-6; D uncertain. Looked up from germline, CDR1 is SGHTA and CDR2 is FQGNSA. The V end was cut by 6 bases, the J end by 7 bases, with 4 bases between. The CDR3 length is 11 residues. For the CDR3, the DNA is TGTGCCAGCAGGGAGAATTCACCCCTCCACTTT. As protein: CASRENSPLHF. Combining the CDR3 with reference TRBV7-2 and TRBJ1-6 gives the whole variable domain GAGVSQSPSNKVTEKGKDVELRCDPISGHTALYWYRQSLGQGLEFLIYFQGNSAPDKSGLPSDRFSAERTGGSVSTLTIQRTQQEDSAVYLCASRENSPLHFGNGTRLTVT.

Relative to its sample, this clone is medium-sized. The rearrangement uses TRBV6-2 or TRBV6-3 and TRBJ1-6; D is ambiguous. This CDR3 is built from 13 residues. Germline assignment: CDR1 MNHEY and CDR2 SVGEGT. V was cut by 2 bases and J by 7 bases, with 6 bases left in between. The CDR3 here is CASSYRENSPLHF. CDR3 coding DNA: TGTGCCAGCAGTTACAGGGAGAATTCACCCCTCCACTTT.

The chain joins TRBV5-1 to TRBJ2-1; D is undetermined. The CDR3 consists of 11 residues. V lost 0 bases, J lost 9 bases, and 4 bases lay in between. Germline CDR1 is SGHRS and CDR2 is YFSETQ. The CDR3 bases are TGCGCCAGCAGCTTGGACAGTGAGCAGTTCTTC. The encoded protein is CASSLDSEQFF. Supplemented by reference TRBV5-1 and TRBJ2-1, the full variable domain reads KAGVTQTPRYLIKTRGQQVTLSCSPISGHRSVSWYQQTPGQGLQFLFEYFSETQRNKGNFPGRFSGRQFSNSRSEMNVSTLELGDSALYLCASSLDSEQFFGPGTRLTVL.

The chain has TRBV28 and TRBJ2-7; D unresolved. CDR1 MDHEN and CDR2 SYDVKM come from the germline V gene. The CDR3 length is 14 residues. The germline V and J ends were trimmed by 10 bases and 3 bases, with 19 bases remaining between them. The DNA for the CDR3 is TGTGCCACCGTAGGCGGCCCCGAACTCTACGAGCAGTACTTC. It translates to CATVGGPELYEQYF.

The rearrangement links TRBV12-1 to TRBJ1-1; the D call in the table, TRBD1, was not verified against the DNA. TRBV12-1 is assigned pseudogene status. The CDR3 length is 14 residues. CDR3 in amino acids: CASSLSTGGPEAFF. The CDR3 DNA reads TGTGCCAGCAGCCTTTCGACAGGGGGGCCTGAAGCTTTCTTT.

The chain recombines TRBV5-4 with TRBJ2-7; the match to TRBD2 covers 12 bases. The CDR3 sequence is 16 residues long. The V gene's germline CDR1 is SGHNT and CDR2 YYREEE (reference sequence). The trim removed 4 bases at V and 2 bases at J, leaving 7 bases unmatched. The CDR3 region is CASSERTSGKPYEQYF. The CDR3 nucleotides are TGTGCCAGCAGCGAAAGGACTAGCGGGAAGCCCTACGAGCAGTACTTC. Full variable domain (remainder filled in from reference TRBV5-4 and TRBJ2-7): ETGVTQSPTHLIKTRGQQVTLRCSSQSGHNTVSWYQQALGQGPQFIFQYYREEENGRGNFPPRFSGLQFPNYSSELNVNALELDDSALYLCASSERTSGKPYEQYFGPGTRLTVT.

The chain couples TRBV11-2 to TRBJ2-7; D may be TRBD1 (6 bases). CDR3 length: 14 residues. The V end lost 0 bases, the J end lost 3 bases, and 9 bases lay between the germline ends. Germline CDR1 is SGHAT and CDR2 is FQNNGV. The DNA for the CDR3 is TGTGCCAGCAGCTTAGAACAGGGTTTCTACGAGCAGTACTTC. This translates into CASSLEQGFYEQYF.

This chain uses TRBV27 with TRBJ1-6, with TRBD1 matching 12 bases. Germline V CDR1 and CDR2: MNHEY, SMNVEV (reference sequence). CDR3 length: 13 residues. V was pared by 8 bases and J by 9 bases, with 2 bases of the junction left unmatched. CDR3 sequence reads: CASGDRGLSPLHF. CDR3 sequence (DNA): TGTGCCAGCGGGGACAGGGGGCTTTCACCCCTCCACTTT.

This clone was detected once. The chain uses TRBV3-1 (or the pseudogene TRBV3-2) and TRBJ2-1; D ambiguous. V gave up 1 base and J gave up 2 bases, with 12 bases separating them. Germline lookup yields CDR1 LGHDT and CDR2 YNNKEL (reference sequence). The CDR3 has 16 amino acids. CDR3 loop: CASSQGTGRAYNEQFF. CDR3 in DNA: TGTGCCAGCAGCCAAGGAACGGGTCGCGCCTACAATGAGCAGTTCTTC.

The chain links TRBV5-6 to TRBJ2-5; D is perhaps TRBD1 (7 bases). Trimming took 4 bases from V and 5 from J, leaving 15 bases between them. Looked up from germline, CDR1 is SGHDT and CDR2 is YYEEEE. The CDR3 has 14 amino acids. The CDR3 DNA is TGTGCCAGCAGCGACACAGGGGAGGACGAGACCCAGTACTTC. Translating gives CASSDTGEDETQYF.

The gene calls are TRBV7-9 and TRBJ2-7; D ambiguous. The V end was cut by 2 bases, the J end by 7 bases, with 9 bases between. The CDR3 length is 12 residues. Germline values: CDR1 SEHNR, CDR2 FQNEAQ (reference sequence). The CDR3, as DNA: TGTGCCAGCAGCTTACCTACTTTGGAGCAGTACTTC. It encodes CASSLPTLEQYF.

The chain links TRBV4-3 to TRBJ2-3; 12 bases line up with TRBD2. Trimming cost V 0 bases and J 7 bases; bases outside gene matches: 8. The CDR3 runs to 17 residues. The germline CDR1 and CDR2 sequences are LGHNA and YSLEER. For the CDR3, the DNA is TGCGCCAGCAGCCAAGATCTGGGACTAGCGGGTGGGAATACGCAGTATTTT. Its translation: CASSQDLGLAGGNTQYF.

V is TRBV2 and J is TRBJ2-1; unclear D gene. Trimming cost V 4 bases and J 10 bases, with 14 bases left between them. Looked up from germline, CDR1 is SNHLY and CDR2 is FYNNEI. This CDR3 contains 13 residues. CDR3 coding DNA: TGTGCCAGCAGTGTTTCCAGATCAGCGGAGCAGTTCTTC. Translated: CASSVSRSAEQFF.

The rearrangement links TRBV2 to TRBJ2-7, with D possibly being TRBD1 (5 bases). In germline, CDR1 is SNHLY, CDR2 FYNNEI. The CDR3 consists of 20 residues. V dropped 10 bases and J dropped 3 bases, with 37 bases sitting between them. The CDR3 coding sequence is TGTGCCACCAACCCCGACAAGACAGAGGCGGATCAGCGTCCCGACTACGAGCAGTACTTC. Its translation is CATNPDKTEADQRPDYEQYF.

This chain links TRBV3-1 (or the pseudogene TRBV3-2) with TRBJ1-3; D may be TRBD1 (5 bases). This CDR3 is built from 15 residues. Looked up from germline, CDR1 is LGHDT and CDR2 is YNNKEL (reference sequence). Trimming shortened V by 0 bases and J by 2 bases, and 8 bases separated the two germline ends. Written as DNA, the CDR3 is TGTGCCAGCAGCCAAGACAGGGTTCCTGGAAACACCATATATTTT. This translates into CASSQDRVPGNTIYF.

The chain employs TRBV6-5 and TRBJ1-6, with D tentatively TRBD1 (5 bases). CDR1 and CDR2 from the germline V gene are MNHEY and SVGAGI. V was shortened by 4 bases and J by 6 bases, with 16 bases between the two germline ends. The length of the CDR3 is 16 residues. The CDR3 nucleotides are TGTGCCAGCAGTTCTGTCCCAGGGTTAGGTAATTCACCCCTCCACTTT. Translating it yields CASSSVPGLGNSPLHF.

The chain is built from TRBV27 and TRBJ2-1; no reliable D call. Trimming took 3 bases from V and 6 from J, leaving 12 bases between them. The CDR3 loop spans 14 amino acids. The germline V gene has CDR1 MNHEY and CDR2 SMNVEV (reference sequence). CDR3 residues: CASSLGTVRNEQFF. In DNA, the CDR3 is TGTGCCAGCAGTTTGGGCACAGTCCGCAATGAGCAGTTCTTC.

The chain is built from TRBV7-9 and TRBJ1-2; D is possibly TRBD1 (6 bases). Germline CDR1 is SEHNR and CDR2 is FQNEAQ (reference sequence). The V end was cut by 3 bases, the J end by 8 bases, with 13 bases between. The CDR3 has 13 residues. In DNA, the CDR3 is TGTGCCAGCAGCTTCAGGGACACTTACGGCTACACCTTC. As protein: CASSFRDTYGYTF. Full variable domain (missing parts from reference TRBV7-9 and TRBJ1-2): DTGVSQNPRHKITKRGQNVTFRCDPISEHNRLYWYRQTLGQGPEFLTYFQNEAQLEKSRLLSDRFSAERPKGSFSTLEIQRTEQGDSAMYLCASSFRDTYGYTFGSGTRLTVV.

The rearrangement joins TRBV9 to TRBJ2-2, with 11 bases that match TRBD1. The CDR3 length is 17 residues. Germline CDR1 reads SGDLS; CDR2 reads YYNGEE. The V and J ends lost 3 bases and 5 bases, in that order; junction bases with no gene match: 9. The CDR3 coding sequence is TGTGCCAGCAGCGGTGGGACAGGGGGTTTCCCAACCGGGGAGCTGTTTTTT. Encoded protein: CASSGGTGGFPTGELFF.

This clone was seen only once. The chain links TRBV4-2 to TRBJ1-1, with a weak D call TRBD1 (5 bases). Germline V gene data show CDR1 as LGHNA and CDR2 as YNFKEQ. This CDR3 is built from 16 residues. The ends were cut back, 1 base at V and 5 bases at J, with 17 bases in the middle. The CDR3 sequence: CASSQVGSGRATEAFF. In nucleotides, the CDR3 is TGTGCCAGCAGCCAAGTTGGGTCAGGCAGGGCGACTGAAGCTTTCTTT.

J is TRBJ1-3 and V is TRBV27; no clear D. Germline values: CDR1 MNHEY, CDR2 SMNVEV (reference sequence). Trimming cost V 7 bases and J 0 bases, with 10 bases left between them. The CDR3 contains 14 residues. CDR3 nucleotide sequence: TGTGCCAGCACGTCCACCAGCTCTGGAAACACCATATATTTT. This translates into CASTSTSSGNTIYF.